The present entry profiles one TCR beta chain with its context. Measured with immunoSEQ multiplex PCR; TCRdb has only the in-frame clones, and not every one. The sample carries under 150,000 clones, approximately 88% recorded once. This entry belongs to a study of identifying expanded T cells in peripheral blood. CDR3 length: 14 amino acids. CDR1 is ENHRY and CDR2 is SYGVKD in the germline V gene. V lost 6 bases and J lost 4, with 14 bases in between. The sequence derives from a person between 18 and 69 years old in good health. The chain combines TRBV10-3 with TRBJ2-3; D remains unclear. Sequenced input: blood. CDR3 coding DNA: TGTGCCATCAGGGACGCCCGGACCTCAGATACGCAGTATTTT. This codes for CAIRDARTSDTQYF.